Reported below is one T cell receptor (beta chain). The CDR3 is 17 residues long. Germline values: CDR1 MGHRA, CDR2 YSYEKL. The junction had 7 bases not matched to a gene; V was cut back by 3 bases and J by 0 bases. This specimen belongs to a study of cytomegalovirus exposure and HLA in healthy donors. TCRdb's copy holds only in-frame clones and misses some; the assay was immunoSEQ multiplex PCR. The data contain about 110,000 clones, around 82% of them singletons. Sequencing was done on a sample of PBMCs. This sequence was found in a woman between 18 and 30 years old in good health and CMV-seronegative. The V call is TRBV4-1, the J call TRBJ2-2; 7 bases agree with TRBD2. The CDR3 protein is CASSQALSGTNTGELFF. The CDR3 coding sequence is TGCGCCAGCAGCCAGGCCCTAAGCGGGACGAACACCGGGGAGCTGTTTTTT.